The rows below give T cell receptor beta chains drawn from one sample of a study of beta chain features in type 1 diabetes. Assay used: immunoSEQ multiplex PCR; TCRdb lists only in-frame clones, some missing. The sample contains 300,000 to 350,000 clones, roughly 21% of which appear only once. The sequenced material came from naive CD4+ T cells from blood. These receptors all come from a woman between 18 and 29 years old in good health. Both conserved end residues are part of each CDR3. D genes are given only for firm matches. The size entry is marked missing in some rows and otherwise reads once, few, many or a size class.

size	V	D	J	DNA	CDR3
NA	TRBV29-1	TRBD2	TRBJ2-1	TGCAGCGCTAGCGGGAGCTCCTACAATGAGCAGTTCTTC	CSASGSSYNEQFF
NA	TRBV6-1	TRBD1	TRBJ1-1	TGTGCCAGCAGTGGACAGGGCTACACTGAAGCTTTCTTT	CASSGQGYTEAFF
NA	TRBV9	TRBD1	TRBJ1-2	TGTGCCAGCAGCGTCCGTACAGGGGATCCCTCCTATGGCTACACCTTC	CASSVRTGDPSYGYTF
NA	TRBV5-1	TRBD2	TRBJ2-5	TGCGCCAGCAGCTTGGATAGCGGGGGGCCCGAGGCGACCCAGTACTTC	CASSLDSGGPEATQYF
NA	TRBV28	NA	TRBJ1-5	TGTGCCAGCAGCAGAGGGGGTAGCAATCAGCCCCAGCATTTT	CASSRGGSNQPQHF
NA	TRBV19	NA	TRBJ2-7	TGTGCCAGTATCTTCCTCTACGAGCAGTACTTC	CASIFLYEQYF
NA	TRBV2	TRBD1	TRBJ2-2	TGTGCCAGCAGGGGGACAGCGAACACCGGGGAGCTGTTTTTT	CASRGTANTGELFF
few	TRBV7-2	TRBD2	TRBJ2-4	TGTGCCAGCAGCTTTCGGGAGGGCGGGAACATTCAGTACTTC	CASSFREGGNIQYF
NA	TRBV18	NA	TRBJ2-1	TGTGCCAGCTCACCACCTTCTATAACTCGAAATGAGCAGTTCTTC	CASSPPSITRNEQFF
NA	TRBV11-2	NA	TRBJ1-1	TGTGCCAGCACCCTACCCGGCAGGGGGAACACTGAAGCTTTCTTT	CASTLPGRGNTEAFF
few	TRBV11-2	TRBD1	TRBJ2-1	TGTGCCAGCAGCCGAACAGGGGTCGCGGAGCAGTTCTTC	CASSRTGVAEQFF
NA	TRBV2	NA	TRBJ2-1	TGTGCCAGCTTTGAGCGCGGCGAGCAGTTCTTC	CASFERGEQFF
NA	TRBV2	TRBD1	TRBJ1-2	TGTGCCAGCATGACAGGGGGAAGGGGCTACACCTTC	CASMTGGRGYTF
NA	TRBV18	NA	TRBJ2-5	TGTGCCAGCTCACCACAACTAGGGCAAGAGACCCAGTACTTC	CASSPQLGQETQYF
few	TRBV30	TRBD2	TRBJ2-1	TGTGCCTGGAGTGCAGGACTAGCGGGAGGGTCCTACAATGAGCAGTTCTTC	CAWSAGLAGGSYNEQFF
few	TRBV14	TRBD2	TRBJ2-1	TGTGCCAGCAGCCAAGATTTAGCGGGGGCCTACAATGAGCAGTTCTTC	CASSQDLAGAYNEQFF